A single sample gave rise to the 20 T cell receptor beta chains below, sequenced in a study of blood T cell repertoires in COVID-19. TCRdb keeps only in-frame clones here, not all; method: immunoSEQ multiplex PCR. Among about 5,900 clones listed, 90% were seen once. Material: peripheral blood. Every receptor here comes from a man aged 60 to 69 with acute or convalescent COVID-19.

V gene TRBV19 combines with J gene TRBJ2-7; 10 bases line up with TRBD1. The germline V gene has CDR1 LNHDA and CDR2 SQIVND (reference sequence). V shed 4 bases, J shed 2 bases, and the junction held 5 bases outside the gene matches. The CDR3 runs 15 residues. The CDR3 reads CASSNAGTGAYEQYF. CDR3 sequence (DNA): TGTGCCAGTAGTAATGCCGGGACAGGGGCCTACGAGCAGTACTTC.

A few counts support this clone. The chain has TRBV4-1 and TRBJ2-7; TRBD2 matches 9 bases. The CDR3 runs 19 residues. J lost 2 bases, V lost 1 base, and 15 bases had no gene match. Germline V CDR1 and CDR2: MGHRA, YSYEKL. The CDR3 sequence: CASSQVRLAGSKYPYEQYF. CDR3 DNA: TGCGCCAGCAGCCAAGTTAGGCTAGCGGGGTCGAAATATCCCTACGAGCAGTACTTC.

CDR3 sequence reads: CASSWSGSRYNEQFF. The CDR3 DNA is TGCGCCAGCAGCTGGAGCGGGAGTCGCTACAATGAGCAGTTCTTC. The chain joins TRBV5-1 to TRBJ2-1; 8 positions agree with TRBD2. The V and J ends lost 3 bases and 3 bases, in that order; junction bases with no gene match: 5. CDR1 and CDR2 (germline): SGHRS, YFSETQ. The CDR3 contains 15 residues.

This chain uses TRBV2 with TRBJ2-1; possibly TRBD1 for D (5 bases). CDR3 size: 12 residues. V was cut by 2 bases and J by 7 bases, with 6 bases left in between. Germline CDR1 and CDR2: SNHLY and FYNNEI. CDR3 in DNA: TGTGCCAGCAGTGAATCAGGGAATGAGCAGTTCTTC. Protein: CASSESGNEQFF.

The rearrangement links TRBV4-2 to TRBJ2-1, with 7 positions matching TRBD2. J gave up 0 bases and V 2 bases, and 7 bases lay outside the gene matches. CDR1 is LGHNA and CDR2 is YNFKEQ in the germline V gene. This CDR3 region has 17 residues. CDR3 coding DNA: TGTGCCAGCAGCCAACGACTAGCAGAGAGCTCCTACAATGAGCAGTTCTTC. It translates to CASSQRLAESSYNEQFF.

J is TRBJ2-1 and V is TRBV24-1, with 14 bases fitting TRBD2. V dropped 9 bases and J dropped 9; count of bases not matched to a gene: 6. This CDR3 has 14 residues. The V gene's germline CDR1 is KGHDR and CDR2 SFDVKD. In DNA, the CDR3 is TGTGCCACCCAACCGGGACTAGCGGGGGCTGAGCAGTTCTTC. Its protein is CATQPGLAGAEQFF.

The CDR3 bases are TGTGCCAGTTCCCCGAGCGGGGGCACAGATACGCAGTATTTT. It codes for CASSPSGGTDTQYF. V usage is TRBV19 and J usage is TRBJ2-3; 7 positions match TRBD2. Per the germline V gene, CDR1 is LNHDA and CDR2 is SQIVND (reference sequence). CDR3 length equals 14 residues. V shed 8 bases, J shed 1 base, and the junction held 6 bases outside the gene matches.

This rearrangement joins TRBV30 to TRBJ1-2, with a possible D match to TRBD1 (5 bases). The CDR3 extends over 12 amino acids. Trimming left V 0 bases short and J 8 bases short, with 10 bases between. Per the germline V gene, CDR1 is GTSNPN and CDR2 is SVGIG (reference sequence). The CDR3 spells CAWSVRQKGYTF. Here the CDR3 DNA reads TGTGCCTGGAGTGTACGACAGAAGGGCTACACCTTC.

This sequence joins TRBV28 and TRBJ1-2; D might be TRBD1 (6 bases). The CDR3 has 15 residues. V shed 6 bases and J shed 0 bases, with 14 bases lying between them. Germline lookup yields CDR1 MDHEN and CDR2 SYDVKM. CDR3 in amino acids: CASSPQGLANYGYTF. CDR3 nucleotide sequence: TGTGCCAGCAGCCCGCAGGGGTTGGCTAACTATGGCTACACCTTC.

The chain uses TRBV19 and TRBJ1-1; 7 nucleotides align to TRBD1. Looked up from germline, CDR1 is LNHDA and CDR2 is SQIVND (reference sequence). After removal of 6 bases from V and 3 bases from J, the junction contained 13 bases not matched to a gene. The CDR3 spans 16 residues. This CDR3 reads CASRTGTAPSYTEAFF. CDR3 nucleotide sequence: TGTGCCAGTAGAACCGGGACAGCCCCTAGTTACACTGAAGCTTTCTTT.

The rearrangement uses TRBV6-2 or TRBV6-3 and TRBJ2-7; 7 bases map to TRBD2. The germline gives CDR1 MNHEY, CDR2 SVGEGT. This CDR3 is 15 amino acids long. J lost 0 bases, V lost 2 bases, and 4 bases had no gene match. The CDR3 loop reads CASSYDGGSSYEQYF. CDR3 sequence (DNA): TGTGCCAGCAGTTACGACGGGGGGAGCTCCTACGAGCAGTACTTC.

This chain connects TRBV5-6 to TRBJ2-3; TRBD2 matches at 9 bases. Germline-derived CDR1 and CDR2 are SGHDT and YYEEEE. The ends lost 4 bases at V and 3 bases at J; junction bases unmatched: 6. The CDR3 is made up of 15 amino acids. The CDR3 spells CASSRTTSGTDTQYF. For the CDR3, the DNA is TGTGCCAGCAGCCGTACGACTAGCGGAACAGATACGCAGTATTTT.

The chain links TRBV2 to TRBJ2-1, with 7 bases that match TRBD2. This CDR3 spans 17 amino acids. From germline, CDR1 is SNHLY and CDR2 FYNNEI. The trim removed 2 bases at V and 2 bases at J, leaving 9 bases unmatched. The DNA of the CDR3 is TGTGCCAGCAGTGAACTCACTAGCGCCCGCCCCTACAATGAGCAGTTCTTC. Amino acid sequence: CASSELTSARPYNEQFF.

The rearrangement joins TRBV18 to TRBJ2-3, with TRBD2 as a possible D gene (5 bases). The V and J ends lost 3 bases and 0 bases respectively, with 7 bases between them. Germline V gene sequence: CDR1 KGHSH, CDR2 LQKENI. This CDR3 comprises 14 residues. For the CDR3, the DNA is TGTGCCAGCTCACCCGACTACAGCACAGATACGCAGTATTTT. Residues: CASSPDYSTDTQYF.

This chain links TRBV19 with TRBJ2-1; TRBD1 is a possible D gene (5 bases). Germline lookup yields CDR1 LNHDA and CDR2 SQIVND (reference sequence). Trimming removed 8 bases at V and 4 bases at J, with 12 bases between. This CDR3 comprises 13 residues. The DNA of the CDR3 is TGTGCCAGTGGGCAGGGCGCTTACAATGAGCAGTTCTTC. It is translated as CASGQGAYNEQFF.

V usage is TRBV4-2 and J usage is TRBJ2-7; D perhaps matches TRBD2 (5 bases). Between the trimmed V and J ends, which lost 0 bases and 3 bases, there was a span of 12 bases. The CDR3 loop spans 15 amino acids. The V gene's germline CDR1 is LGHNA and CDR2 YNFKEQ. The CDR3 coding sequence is TGTGCCAGCAGCCAAGAGCTCTCGGGAATCTACGAGCAGTACTTC. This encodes CASSQELSGIYEQYF.

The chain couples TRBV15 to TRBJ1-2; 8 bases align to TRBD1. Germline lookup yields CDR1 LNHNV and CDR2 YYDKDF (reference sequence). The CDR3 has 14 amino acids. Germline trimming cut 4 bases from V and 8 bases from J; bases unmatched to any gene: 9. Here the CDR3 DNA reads TGTGCCACCAGCACCCGACAGGGGTTCACGGGCTACACCTTC. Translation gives CATSTRQGFTGYTF.

The CDR3 loop is CASSSSSPGNYGYTF. CDR3 nucleotide sequence: TGTGCCAGCAGTTCCTCCTCCCCAGGGAACTATGGCTACACCTTC. The rearrangement joins TRBV28 to TRBJ1-2, with TRBD1 as a possible D gene (5 bases). From germline, CDR1 is MDHEN and CDR2 SYDVKM. The CDR3 spans 15 residues. V was shortened by 4 bases and J by 2 bases, with 14 bases between the two germline ends.

CDR3 amino acids: CASSPIAGGPDTQYF. In nucleotides, the CDR3 is TGCGCCAGCAGCCCCATAGCGGGGGGCCCAGATACGCAGTATTTT. The chain combines TRBV5-1 with TRBJ2-3; 10 bases line up with TRBD2. This CDR3 contains 15 residues. Losses at the gene ends were 4 bases for V and 4 bases for J; bases not matched to a gene: 6. CDR1 and CDR2 (germline): SGHRS, YFSETQ.

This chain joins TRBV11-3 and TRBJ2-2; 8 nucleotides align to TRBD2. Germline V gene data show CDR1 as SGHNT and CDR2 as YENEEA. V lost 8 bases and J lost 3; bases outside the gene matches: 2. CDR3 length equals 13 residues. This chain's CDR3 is CASGTRDTGELFF. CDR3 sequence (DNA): TGTGCCAGCGGGACTAGGGACACCGGGGAGCTGTTTTTT.